This passage covers 5 T cell receptor beta chains from one sample sequenced in a study of graft-versus-host responses after intestinal transplantation. Method: immunoSEQ multiplex PCR; TCRdb's copy keeps in-frame clones and lacks some. This repertoire shows around 20,000 clones, roughly 87% found once; its top ten account for less than 6.5%. Sequenced material: PBMCs, taken around 68 days after intestinal transplantation. The source is a human patient who received an intestinal transplant, so some T cells may come from the graft donor.

This sequence joins TRBV9 and TRBJ1-2, with D uncertain. V was trimmed by 3 bases and J by 8 bases, leaving 17 bases between them. Germline-derived CDR1 and CDR2 are SGDLS and YYNGEE. The CDR3 is made up of 14 amino acids. The chain's CDR3 is CASSARTEAGGYTF. CDR3 nucleotide sequence: TGTGCCAGCAGCGCCCGAACCGAAGCAGGCGGCTACACCTTC.

CDR3 loop: CASSPQVLGVGNQPQHF. The CDR3 nucleotides read TGTGCCAGCTCACCACAAGTGTTGGGGGTAGGCAATCAGCCCCAGCATTTT. The rearrangement joins TRBV18 to TRBJ1-5; D possibly corresponds to TRBD1 (5 bases). The CDR3 runs 17 residues. Trimming stripped 1 base from V and 2 bases from J, with 15 bases between. Germline CDR1 is KGHSH and CDR2 is LQKENI.

J is TRBJ2-7 and V is TRBV7-6; 12 bases align to TRBD2. The CDR3 loop spans 14 amino acids. V shed 5 bases, J shed 4 bases, and the junction held 3 bases outside the gene matches. Germline V lookup: CDR1 SGHVS, CDR2 FNYEAQ. In DNA form, the CDR3 reads TGTGCCAGCAGCCCCGGGACTAGCGGGTACGAGCAGTACTTC. Its protein is CASSPGTSGYEQYF.

This clone was found once. This chain links TRBV9 with TRBJ2-1; D gene ambiguous. Germline lookup yields CDR1 SGDLS and CDR2 YYNGEE. The CDR3 runs 15 residues. Trimming left V 0 bases short and J 3 bases short, with 10 bases between. The DNA of the CDR3 is TGTGCCAGCAGCGTAGTTGCGGACCTCTACAATGAGCAGTTCTTC. Translating gives CASSVVADLYNEQFF.

V usage is TRBV9 and J usage is TRBJ2-3; 11 bases map to TRBD2. V trimming: 0 bases; J trimming: 5 bases; junction bases outside the gene matches: 8. Germline loops: CDR1 SGDLS, CDR2 YYNGEE. This CDR3 has 17 amino acids. CDR3 coding DNA: TGTGCCAGCAGCGTAGGACTAGCGGGGATCGGGGTAGATACGCAGTATTTT. It is translated as CASSVGLAGIGVDTQYF.